This T cell receptor (beta chain) was recovered during a study of cytomegalovirus exposure and HLA in healthy donors. PCR primers comprised 60 Vbeta and 13 Jbeta primers. Only in-frame clones appear in the TCRdb table, and some are missing; sequencing was by immunoSEQ multiplex PCR. The sample has about 100,000 clones; 78% are singletons. This clone is a singleton in its sample. V lost 4 bases to trimming and J lost 2 bases; unmatched junction nucleotides: 7. CDR1 is KGHSH and CDR2 is LQKENI in the germline V gene. The CDR3 contains 18 residues. In nominal health when sampled, donors likely had unrecorded immune exposures nonetheless.

The clonotype comes from a woman in her sixties in good health and CMV-seronegative. The J gene is TRBJ2-5, the V gene TRBV18; 16 bases are a match to TRBD2. The specimen sequenced was PBMCs. CDR3 nucleotide sequence: TGTGCCAGCTCACTGGGACTAGCGGGAGGGCCTGATCAAGAGACCCAGTACTTC. Residues: CASSLGLAGGPDQETQYF.